The source of this T cell receptor (beta chain) is a study of blood T cell repertoires in COVID-19. Looking at the study overall: Acute-phase and convalescent COVID-19 samples originated in the United States, Italy and Spain. T cells, B-cell-depleted T cells, or PBMCs provided the cDNA or gDNA that served as material.

The CDR3 is 15 residues long. Germline loops: CDR1 SGHRS, CDR2 YFSETQ. V was shortened by 5 bases and J by 6 bases, with 18 bases between the two germline ends. Per the original methods: Estimation of nucleated cell counts was performed using reference gene primer amplification. Produced via immunoSEQ multiplex PCR; TCRdb's table is partial and in-frame only. V, J and clone size derive from that table, while D and trimming were established from the DNA sequence. The profile shows over 300,000 clones, about 86% of them singletons. The chain employs TRBV5-1 and TRBJ2-1; D possibly corresponds to TRBD1 (5 bases). This TCR was sampled from a woman between 50 and 59 years old with acute or convalescent COVID-19. The sequenced sample consisted of peripheral blood. Here the CDR3 DNA reads TGCGCCAGCAGTAATGGGGCAGGGCTCCCCAATGAGCAGTTCTTC. Protein product: CASSNGAGLPNEQFF.